This T cell receptor beta chain was captured in a study of memory CD4+ T cells and cytomegalovirus serostatus. Study information: Healthy Belgian adult donors included about nine CMV-positive and around 25 CMV-negative people.

The sort gate was single viable CD3+CD4+CD8-CD45RO+ cells for memory CD4+ T cells. Concerning this clone: Its antigen remains unidentified.

The CDR3 loop spans 13 amino acids. Trimming left V 4 bases short and J 1 base short, with 8 bases between. CDR1 and CDR2 from the germline V gene are SGHDN and FVKESK. TCRdb keeps only in-frame clones here, not all; method: immunoSEQ multiplex PCR. The data contain 45,000 to 60,000 clones, 70% to 75% of them seen just once; the ten biggest clones take up 1.2%. Study findings and constraints: Suggested: most of the CMV-linked TCR signature lies in CD4+ memory cells. Repertoires predicted CMV serostatus with median bootstrapped AUC of about 0.95.

The chain combines TRBV14 with TRBJ2-7; possibly TRBD2 for D (5 bases). This TCR came from an adult in good health and CMV-seropositive. What was sequenced was memory CD4+ T cells from blood. The CDR3 loop reads CASSPSGSYEQYF. The CDR3 region has the DNA TGTGCCAGCAGCCCGTCGGGGTCCTACGAGCAGTACTTC.